This passage covers 10 T cell receptor beta chains from one sample sequenced in a study of glioma-infiltrating T cells. TCR alpha and beta CDR3 regions were amplified from RNA using iRepertoire nested multiplex PCR. MiXCR, run by TCRdb on the multiplex PCR reads, gives a single entry per CDR3 protein. The profile covers 95,000 to 110,000 distinct CDR3 sequences, with roughly 30% appearing a single time and approximately 46% taken by the ten largest. The sequencing input was glioma tissue, nonneoplastic brain tissue, or PBMCs (not recorded which). These receptors were obtained from a human donor with low-grade glioma or glioblastoma, undergoing nonglioma brain surgery, or in good health (not recorded which).

Turning to this clonotype: This could be a read error, since a much larger clone is one nucleotide away. V is TRBV20-1 and J is TRBJ1-2, with a possible D match to TRBD1 (5 bases). The CDR3 is 15 residues long. Germline assignment: CDR1 DFQATT and CDR2 SNEGSKA (reference sequence). CDR3 DNA: TGCAATGCTAGAGATTTACGGGACCGTGGCTATGGCTACACCTTC. It encodes CNARDLRDRGYGYTF.

To note about this clonotype: A much bigger clone sits one base away, suggesting this may be a read error. The chain uses TRBV3-1 and TRBJ1-1, with TRBD1 matching 7 bases. This CDR3 has 13 amino acids. V gave up 4 bases and J gave up 5 bases; unmatched junction bases: 4. Germline CDR1 reads LGHDT; CDR2 reads YNNKEL (reference sequence). The CDR3 DNA sequence: TGTGCCAGCAGCCTTGGACAGGCGACTGAAGCTTTCTTT. Residues: CASSLGQATEAFF.

This chain connects TRBV19 to TRBJ1-4, with D possibly being TRBD1 (6 bases). Trimming stripped 6 bases from V and 7 bases from J, with 15 bases between. Germline values: CDR1 LNHDA, CDR2 SQIVND (reference sequence). The CDR3 has 14 residues. DNA for the CDR3: TGTGCCAGTAGAACCGGGACATACTCTGAAAAACTGTTTTTT. This translates into CASRTGTYSEKLFF.

To note about this clonotype: A much larger clone lies one base from this, so it may be a read error. The J gene is TRBJ2-3, the V gene TRBV6-6, with 7 nucleotides matching TRBD1. The CDR3 contains 14 residues. Germline lookup yields CDR1 MNHNY and CDR2 SVGAGI (reference sequence). J was trimmed by 1 base and V by 7 bases; bases with no gene match: 5. The CDR3 is CASKTGMGTDTQYF. DNA for the CDR3: TGTGCCAGCAAGACAGGGATGGGCACAGATACGCAGTATTTT.

This chain links TRBV18 with TRBJ2-7; D is possibly TRBD1 (6 bases). Germline V gene sequence: CDR1 KGHSH, CDR2 LQKENI. This CDR3 has 14 amino acids. V lost 8 bases, J lost 0 bases, and 14 bases lay in between. The CDR3 here is CASKSTGLSYEQYF. CDR3 DNA: TGTGCCAGCAAATCTACAGGGCTCTCCTACGAGCAGTACTTC.

Notes on this clonotype: One end of the junction fails to match germline, which may point to a read error. The chain is built from TRBV12-3 or TRBV12-4 and TRBJ2-1; 8 bases agree with TRBD1. The CDR3 loop spans 16 amino acids. The CDR3 sequence is CASSRPEGQGEDEQSF. The CDR3 DNA reads as TGTGCCAGCAGTCGCCCCGAAGGACAGGGTGAGGATGAGCAGTCCTTC.

This clonotype has at least ten counts. V gene TRBV19 combines with J gene TRBJ1-5; TRBD1 matches 8 bases. V gave up 8 bases and J gave up 6 bases; unmatched junction bases: 6. This CDR3 is 13 amino acids long. Germline values: CDR1 LNHDA, CDR2 SQIVND (reference sequence). CDR3 bases: TGTGCCAGTCGGCTACAGGGGGGTCAGCCCCAGCATTTT. Translating gives CASRLQGGQPQHF. The full variable domain, completed using reference TRBV19 and TRBJ1-5, is DGGITQSPKYLFRKEGQNVTLSCEQNLNHDAMYWYRQDPGQGLRLIYYSQIVNDFQKGDIAEGYSVSREKKESFPLTVTSAQKNPTAFYLCASRLQGGQPQHFGDGTRLSIL.

This clonotype was counted only a few times. The V call is TRBV19, the J call TRBJ1-5; D ambiguous. V lost 6 bases and J lost 7, with 16 bases in between. Germline CDR1 is LNHDA and CDR2 is SQIVND (reference sequence). The CDR3 totals 14 residues. For the CDR3, the DNA is TGTGCCAGTAGGCGAGACATTATGGACCAGCCCCAGCATTTT. It encodes CASRRDIMDQPQHF.

This clonotype was seen at least ten times. The chain employs TRBV4-3 and TRBJ2-3; perhaps TRBD2 as D (5 bases). Looked up from germline, CDR1 is LGHNA and CDR2 is YSLEER. CDR3 length equals 15 residues. V lost 0 bases and J 6 bases, leaving 13 bases between the germline ends. CDR3 residues: CASSQDWLATDTQYF. The CDR3 nucleotides are TGCGCCAGCAGCCAAGATTGGCTAGCAACGGATACGCAGTATTTT.

This clonotype has a count of ten or more. CDR3 protein: CSARGSGSHYQETQYF. For the CDR3, the DNA is TGCAGTGCTCGAGGCTCTGGCAGCCACTACCAAGAGACCCAGTACTTC. The chain combines TRBV20-1 with TRBJ2-5; D call uncertain. The CDR3 spans 16 residues. The germline V gene encodes CDR1 DFQATT and CDR2 SNEGSKA (reference sequence). Trimming shortened V by 5 bases and J by 0 bases, and 19 bases separated the two germline ends.